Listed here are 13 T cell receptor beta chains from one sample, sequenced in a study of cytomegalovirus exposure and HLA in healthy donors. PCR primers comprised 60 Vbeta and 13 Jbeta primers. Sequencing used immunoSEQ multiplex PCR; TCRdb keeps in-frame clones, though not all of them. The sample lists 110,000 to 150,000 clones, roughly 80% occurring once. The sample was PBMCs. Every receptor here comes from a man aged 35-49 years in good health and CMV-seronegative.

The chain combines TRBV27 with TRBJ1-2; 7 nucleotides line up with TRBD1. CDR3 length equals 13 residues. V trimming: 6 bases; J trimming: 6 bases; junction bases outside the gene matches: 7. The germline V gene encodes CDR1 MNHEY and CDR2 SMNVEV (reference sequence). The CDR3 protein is CASRTTGKDGYTF. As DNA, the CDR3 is TGTGCCAGCAGGACGACAGGGAAGGATGGCTACACCTTC.

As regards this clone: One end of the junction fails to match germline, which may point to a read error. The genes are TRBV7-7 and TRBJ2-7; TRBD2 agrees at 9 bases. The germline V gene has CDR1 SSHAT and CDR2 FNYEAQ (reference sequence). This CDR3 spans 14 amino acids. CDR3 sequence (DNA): TGTGCTAGCAGCTTAGGCGGGGGGGTTTACGAGCAGTACTTC. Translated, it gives CASSLGGGVYEQYF.

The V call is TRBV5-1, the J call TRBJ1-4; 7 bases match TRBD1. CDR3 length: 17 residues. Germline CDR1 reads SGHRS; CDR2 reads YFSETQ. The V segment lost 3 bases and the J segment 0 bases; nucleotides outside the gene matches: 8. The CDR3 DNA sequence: TGCGCCAGCAGCTACTCGACAGGGCCTGCAACTAATGAAAAACTGTTTTTT. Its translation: CASSYSTGPATNEKLFF.

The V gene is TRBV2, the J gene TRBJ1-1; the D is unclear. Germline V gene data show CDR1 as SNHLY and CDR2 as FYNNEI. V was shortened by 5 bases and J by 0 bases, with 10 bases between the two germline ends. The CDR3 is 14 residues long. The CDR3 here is CASSRGLMNTEAFF. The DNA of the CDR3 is TGTGCCAGCAGTCGAGGACTGATGAACACTGAAGCTTTCTTT.

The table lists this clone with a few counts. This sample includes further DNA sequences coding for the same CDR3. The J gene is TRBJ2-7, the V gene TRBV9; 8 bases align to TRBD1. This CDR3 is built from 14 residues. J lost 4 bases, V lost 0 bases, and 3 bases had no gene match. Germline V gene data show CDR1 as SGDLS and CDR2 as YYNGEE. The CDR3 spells CASSVAGQGYEQYF. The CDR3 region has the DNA TGTGCCAGCAGCGTAGCTGGACAGGGTTACGAGCAGTACTTC.

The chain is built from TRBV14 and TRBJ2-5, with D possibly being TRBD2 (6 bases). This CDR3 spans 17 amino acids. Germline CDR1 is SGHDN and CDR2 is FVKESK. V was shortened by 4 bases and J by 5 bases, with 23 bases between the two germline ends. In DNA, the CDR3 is TGTGCCAGCAGCCCTCATCGGGGGATTGAGGCGCGTGAGACCCAGTACTTC. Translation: CASSPHRGIEARETQYF.

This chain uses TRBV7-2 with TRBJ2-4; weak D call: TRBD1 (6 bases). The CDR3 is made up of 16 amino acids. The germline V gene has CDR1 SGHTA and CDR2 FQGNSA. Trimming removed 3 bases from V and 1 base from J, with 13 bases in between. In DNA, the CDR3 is TGTGCCAGCAGCTTGGGGGCCACCCAGGCCAAAAACATTCAGTACTTC. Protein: CASSLGATQAKNIQYF.

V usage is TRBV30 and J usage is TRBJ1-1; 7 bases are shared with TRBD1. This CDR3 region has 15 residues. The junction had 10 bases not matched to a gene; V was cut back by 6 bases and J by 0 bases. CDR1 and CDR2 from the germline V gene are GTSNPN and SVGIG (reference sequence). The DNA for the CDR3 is TGTGCCTGTTACCGGGACAGCGTATTGAACACTGAAGCTTTCTTT. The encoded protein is CACYRDSVLNTEAFF.

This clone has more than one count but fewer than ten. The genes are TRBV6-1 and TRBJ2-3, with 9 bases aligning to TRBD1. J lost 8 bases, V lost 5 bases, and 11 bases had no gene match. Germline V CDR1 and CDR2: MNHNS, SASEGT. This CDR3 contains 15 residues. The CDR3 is CASSNTRGQGGTQYF. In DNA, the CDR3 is TGTGCCAGCAGTAACACCCGGGGACAGGGCGGTACGCAGTATTTT.

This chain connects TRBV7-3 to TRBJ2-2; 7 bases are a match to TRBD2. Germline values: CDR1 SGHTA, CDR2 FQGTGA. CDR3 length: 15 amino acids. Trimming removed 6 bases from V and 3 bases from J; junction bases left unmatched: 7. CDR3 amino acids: CASSSGTIHTGELFF. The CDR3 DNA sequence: TGTGCCAGCAGTTCCGGGACTATTCACACCGGGGAGCTGTTTTTT.

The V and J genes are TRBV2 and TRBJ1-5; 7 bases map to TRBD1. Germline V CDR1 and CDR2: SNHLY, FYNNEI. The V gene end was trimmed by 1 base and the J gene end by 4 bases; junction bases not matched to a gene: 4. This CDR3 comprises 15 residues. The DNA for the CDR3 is TGTGCCAGCAGTGAAGAGGCAGGGGGGAATCAGCCCCAGCATTTT. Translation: CASSEEAGGNQPQHF.

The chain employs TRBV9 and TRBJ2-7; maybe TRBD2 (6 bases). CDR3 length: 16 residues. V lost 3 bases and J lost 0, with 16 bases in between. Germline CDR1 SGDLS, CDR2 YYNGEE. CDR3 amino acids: CASSARAGRNSYEQYF. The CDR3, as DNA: TGTGCCAGCAGCGCGAGAGCAGGGAGGAACTCCTACGAGCAGTACTTC.

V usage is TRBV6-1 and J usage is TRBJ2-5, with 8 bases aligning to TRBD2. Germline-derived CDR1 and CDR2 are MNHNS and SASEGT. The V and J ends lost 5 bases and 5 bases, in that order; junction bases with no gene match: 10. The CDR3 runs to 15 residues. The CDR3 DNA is TGTGCCAGCAGTCCCGCGGGGGGCCCATCGGAGACCCAGTACTTC. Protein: CASSPAGGPSETQYF.